This entry describes one T cell receptor beta chain. Its antigen is still unknown. PCR amplification relied on 60 Vbeta primers (plus 13 Jbeta primers). In the authors' workflow: Around 83 million unique TCR beta chains, 9 million to 11 million shared, were counted in a later analysis. Profiling relied on immunoSEQ multiplex PCR, and the TCRdb table lists in-frame clones only, not all of them. The DNA gave D and trimming, while V, J and clone size come from that table. Among approximately 210,000 clones listed, 79% were seen once. The data originate from a study of cytomegalovirus exposure and HLA in healthy donors. The study, taken as a whole, reports: One variant, a missense change in DCLRE1C, was linked in a later analysis to TCR beta V- and J-gene trimming. In an earlier analysis, most TCR beta V segments were productive about 87% or about 30% of the time.

The CDR3 length is 16 residues. Germline CDR1 LGHNA, CDR2 YSLEER. J lost 4 bases, V lost 4 bases, and 5 bases had no gene match. The sequence was collected from a woman aged 50 to 60 in good health and CMV-seronegative. This rearrangement joins TRBV4-3 to TRBJ2-7, with 15 bases fitting TRBD2. Material: PBMCs. The CDR3 spells CASSRGLAGGFYEQYF. In DNA form, the CDR3 reads TGCGCCAGCAGCCGGGGACTAGCGGGGGGCTTTTACGAGCAGTACTTC.